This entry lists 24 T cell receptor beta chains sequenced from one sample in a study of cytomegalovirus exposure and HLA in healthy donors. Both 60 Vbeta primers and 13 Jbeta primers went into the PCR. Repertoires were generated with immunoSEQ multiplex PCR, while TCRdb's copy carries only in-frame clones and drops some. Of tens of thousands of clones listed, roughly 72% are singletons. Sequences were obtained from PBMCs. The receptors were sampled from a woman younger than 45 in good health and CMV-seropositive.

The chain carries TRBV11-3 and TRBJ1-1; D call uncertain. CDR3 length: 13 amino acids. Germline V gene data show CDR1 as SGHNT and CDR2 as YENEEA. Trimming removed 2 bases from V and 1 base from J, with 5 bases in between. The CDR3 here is CASSLKQNTEAFF. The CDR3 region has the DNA TGTGCCAGCAGCTTAAAACAGAACACTGAAGCTTTCTTT. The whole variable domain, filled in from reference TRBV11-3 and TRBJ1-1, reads EAGVVQSPRYKIIEKKQPVAFWCNPISGHNTLYWYLQNLGQGPELLIRYENEEAVDDSQLPKDRFSAERLKGVDSTLKIQPAELGDSAVYLCASSLKQNTEAFFGQGTRLTVV.

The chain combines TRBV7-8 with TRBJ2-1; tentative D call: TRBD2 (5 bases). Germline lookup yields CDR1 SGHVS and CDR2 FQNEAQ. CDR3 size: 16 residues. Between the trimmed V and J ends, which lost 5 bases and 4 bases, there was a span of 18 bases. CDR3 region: CASSLRLRGGYNEQFF. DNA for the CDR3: TGTGCCAGCAGCCTTCGACTTCGCGGAGGTTACAATGAGCAGTTCTTC.

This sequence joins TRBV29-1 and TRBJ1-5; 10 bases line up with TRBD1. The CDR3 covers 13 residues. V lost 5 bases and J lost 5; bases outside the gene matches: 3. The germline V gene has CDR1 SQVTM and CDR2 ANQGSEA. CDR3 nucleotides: TGCAGCGTTCAGGACAGGGGGGATCAGCCCCAGCATTTT. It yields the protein CSVQDRGDQPQHF.

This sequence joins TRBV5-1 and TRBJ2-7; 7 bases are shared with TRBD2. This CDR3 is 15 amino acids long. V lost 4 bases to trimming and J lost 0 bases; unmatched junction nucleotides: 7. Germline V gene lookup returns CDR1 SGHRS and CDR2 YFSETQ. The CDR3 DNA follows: TGCGCCAGCAGCCTGAAAGGCGGGAGCTCCTACGAGCAGTACTTC. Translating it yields CASSLKGGSSYEQYF. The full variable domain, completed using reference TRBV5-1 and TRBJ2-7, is KAGVTQTPRYLIKTRGQQVTLSCSPISGHRSVSWYQQTPGQGLQFLFEYFSETQRNKGNFPGRFSGRQFSNSRSEMNVSTLELGDSALYLCASSLKGGSSYEQYFGPGTRLTVT.

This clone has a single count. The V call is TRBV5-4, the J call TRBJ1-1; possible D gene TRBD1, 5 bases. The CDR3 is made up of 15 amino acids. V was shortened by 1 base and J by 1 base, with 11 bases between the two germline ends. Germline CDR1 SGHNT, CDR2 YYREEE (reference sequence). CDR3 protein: CASSLKGAENTEAFF. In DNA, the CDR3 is TGTGCCAGCAGCTTGAAAGGGGCAGAGAACACTGAAGCTTTCTTT.

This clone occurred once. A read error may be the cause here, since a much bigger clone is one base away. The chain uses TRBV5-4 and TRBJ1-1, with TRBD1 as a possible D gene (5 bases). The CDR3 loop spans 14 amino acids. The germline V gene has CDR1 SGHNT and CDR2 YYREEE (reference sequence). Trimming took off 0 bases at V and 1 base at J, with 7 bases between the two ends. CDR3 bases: TGTGCCAGCAGCTTGGGACAGCCGAACACTGAAGCTTTCTTT. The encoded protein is CASSLGQPNTEAFF.

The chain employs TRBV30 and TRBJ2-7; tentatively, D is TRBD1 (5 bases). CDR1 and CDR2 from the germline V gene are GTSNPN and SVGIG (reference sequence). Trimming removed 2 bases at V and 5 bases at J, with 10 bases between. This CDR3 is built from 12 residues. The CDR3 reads CAWSSRVDEQYF. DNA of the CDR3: TGTGCCTGGAGTTCCAGGGTCGACGAGCAGTACTTC.

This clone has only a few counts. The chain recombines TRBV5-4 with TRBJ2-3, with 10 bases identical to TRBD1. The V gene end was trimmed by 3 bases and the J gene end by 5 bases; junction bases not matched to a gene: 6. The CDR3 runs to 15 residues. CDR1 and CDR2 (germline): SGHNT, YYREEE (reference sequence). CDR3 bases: TGTGCCAGCAGCTCGGGACAGGGGTCCCTAGATACGCAGTATTTT. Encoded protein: CASSSGQGSLDTQYF.

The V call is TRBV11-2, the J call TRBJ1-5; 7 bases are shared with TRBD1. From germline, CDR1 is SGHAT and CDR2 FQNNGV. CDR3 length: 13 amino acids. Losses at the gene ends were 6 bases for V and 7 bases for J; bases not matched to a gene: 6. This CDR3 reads CASSKTGIQPQHF. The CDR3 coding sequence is TGTGCCAGCAGTAAGACAGGGATCCAGCCCCAGCATTTT.

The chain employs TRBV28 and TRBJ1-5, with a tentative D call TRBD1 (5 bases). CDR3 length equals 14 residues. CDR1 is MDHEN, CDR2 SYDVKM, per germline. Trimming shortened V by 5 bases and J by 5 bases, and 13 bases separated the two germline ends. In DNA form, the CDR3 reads TGTGCCAGCAGTGGGATCAGGGTGCATCAGCCCCAGCATTTT. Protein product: CASSGIRVHQPQHF.

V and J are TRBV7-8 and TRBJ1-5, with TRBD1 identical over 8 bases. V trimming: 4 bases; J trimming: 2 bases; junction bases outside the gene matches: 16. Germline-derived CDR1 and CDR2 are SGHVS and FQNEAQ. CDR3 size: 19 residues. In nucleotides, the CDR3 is TGTGCCAGCAGCTCCAGGCCCTTACTCGGACAGGGAGGCAATCAGCCCCAGCATTTT. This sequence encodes CASSSRPLLGQGGNQPQHF.

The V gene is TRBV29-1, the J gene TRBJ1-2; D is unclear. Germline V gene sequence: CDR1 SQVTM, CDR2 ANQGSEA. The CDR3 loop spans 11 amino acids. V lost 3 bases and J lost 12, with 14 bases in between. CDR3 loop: CSVDGGRRHTF. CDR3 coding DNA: TGCAGCGTTGACGGTGGCAGGCGCCACACCTTC.

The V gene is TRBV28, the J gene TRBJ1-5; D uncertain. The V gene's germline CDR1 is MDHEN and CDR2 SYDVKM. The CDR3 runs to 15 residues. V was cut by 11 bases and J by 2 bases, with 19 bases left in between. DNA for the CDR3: TGTGCCTCTATTATTGAGACACTAGGCAATCAGCCCCAGCATTTT. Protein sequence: CASIIETLGNQPQHF.

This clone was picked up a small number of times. CDR3 sequence: CASSAKLRLAGVDEQYF. The CDR3 region has the DNA TGTGCCAGCAGCGCGAAACTCCGGCTAGCGGGAGTGGATGAGCAGTACTTC. The rearrangement links TRBV2 to TRBJ2-7, with 10 positions matching TRBD2. J was trimmed by 7 bases and V by 6 bases; bases with no gene match: 18. The CDR3 has 17 amino acids. Germline CDR1 SNHLY, CDR2 FYNNEI.

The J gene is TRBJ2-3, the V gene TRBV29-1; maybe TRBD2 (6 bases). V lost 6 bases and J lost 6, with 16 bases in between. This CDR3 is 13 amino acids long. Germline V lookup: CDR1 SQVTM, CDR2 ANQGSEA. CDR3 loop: CSVGGALRDTQYF. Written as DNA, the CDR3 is TGCAGCGTAGGAGGGGCTCTTAGGGATACGCAGTATTTT.

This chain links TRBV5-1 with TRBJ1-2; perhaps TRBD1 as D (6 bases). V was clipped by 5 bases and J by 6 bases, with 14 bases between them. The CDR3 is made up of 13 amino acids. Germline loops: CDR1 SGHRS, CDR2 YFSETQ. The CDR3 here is CASSRGGADGYTF. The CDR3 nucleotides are TGCGCCAGCAGTAGAGGGGGGGCGGATGGCTACACCTTC.

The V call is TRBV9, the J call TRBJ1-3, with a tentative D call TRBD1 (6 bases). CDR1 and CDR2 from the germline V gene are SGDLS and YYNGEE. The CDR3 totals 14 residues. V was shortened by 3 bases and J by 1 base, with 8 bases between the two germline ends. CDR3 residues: CASSDTGSGNTIYF. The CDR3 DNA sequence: TGTGCCAGCAGCGATACAGGGTCTGGAAACACCATATATTTT.

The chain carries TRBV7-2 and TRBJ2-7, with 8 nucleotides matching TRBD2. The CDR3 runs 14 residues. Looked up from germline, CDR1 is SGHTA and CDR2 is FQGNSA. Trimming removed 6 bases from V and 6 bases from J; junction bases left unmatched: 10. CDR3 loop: CASRSNSGTFEQYF. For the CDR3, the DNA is TGTGCCAGCAGGTCCAATAGCGGGACTTTCGAGCAGTACTTC.

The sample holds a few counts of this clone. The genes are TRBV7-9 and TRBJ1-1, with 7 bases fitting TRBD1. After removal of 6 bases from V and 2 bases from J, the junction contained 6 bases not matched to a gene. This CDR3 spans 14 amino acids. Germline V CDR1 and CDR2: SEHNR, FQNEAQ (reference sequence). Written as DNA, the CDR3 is TGTGCCAGCAGAGATAACAGGGGCAACACTGAAGCTTTCTTT. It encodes CASRDNRGNTEAFF.

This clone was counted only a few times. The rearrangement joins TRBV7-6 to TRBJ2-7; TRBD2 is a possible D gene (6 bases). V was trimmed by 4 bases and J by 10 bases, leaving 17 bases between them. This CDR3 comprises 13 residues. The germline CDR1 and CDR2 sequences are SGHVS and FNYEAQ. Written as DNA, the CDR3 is TGTGCCAGCAGCTCAGGAGGGCAAGGGCGACAGTACTTC. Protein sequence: CASSSGGQGRQYF.

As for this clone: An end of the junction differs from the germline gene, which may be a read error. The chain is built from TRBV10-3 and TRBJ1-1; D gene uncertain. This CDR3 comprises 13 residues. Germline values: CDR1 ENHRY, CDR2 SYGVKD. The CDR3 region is CAIRELMNTEAFF. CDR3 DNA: TGTGCCATCAGGGAGTTAATGAACACTGAAGCTTTCTTT.

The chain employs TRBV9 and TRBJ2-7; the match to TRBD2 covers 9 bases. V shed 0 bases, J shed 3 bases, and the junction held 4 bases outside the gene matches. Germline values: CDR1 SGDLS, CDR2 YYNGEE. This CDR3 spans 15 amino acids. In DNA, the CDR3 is TGTGCCAGCAGCGTAGAAGGCGGGAGGGGCTACGAGCAGTACTTC. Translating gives CASSVEGGRGYEQYF.

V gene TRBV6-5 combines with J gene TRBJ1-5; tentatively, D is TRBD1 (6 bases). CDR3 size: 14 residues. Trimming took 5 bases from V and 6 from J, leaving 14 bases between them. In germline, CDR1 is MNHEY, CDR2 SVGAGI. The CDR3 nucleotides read TGTGCCAGCAGTCCGAGGGGGTACGGTCAGCCCCAGCATTTT. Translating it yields CASSPRGYGQPQHF.

The DNA of the CDR3 is TGTGCCTGGAGTGTACAGGGGAACACCATATATTTT. Protein sequence: CAWSVQGNTIYF. The chain couples TRBV30 to TRBJ1-3; 7 nucleotides align to TRBD1. In germline, CDR1 is GTSNPN, CDR2 SVGIG (reference sequence). Trimming took 0 bases from V and 7 from J; bases not matched to a gene: 0. The CDR3 has 12 residues.